These 14 T cell receptor beta chains were all obtained from the same sample, sequenced in a study of cytomegalovirus exposure and HLA in healthy donors. In the PCR, 60 Vbeta and 13 Jbeta primers were used. Assay used: immunoSEQ multiplex PCR; TCRdb lists only in-frame clones, some missing. The sample shows fewer than 140,000 clones, around 75% of them seen only once. Sequencing was done on a sample of PBMCs. Every receptor here comes from a male donor in good health and CMV-seropositive.

The chain couples TRBV15 to TRBJ1-5; TRBD1 agrees at 9 bases. With 0 bases clipped from V and 8 bases from J, the junction kept 8 bases outside the gene matches. Looked up from germline, CDR1 is LNHNV and CDR2 is YYDKDF (reference sequence). The CDR3 totals 16 residues. The DNA for the CDR3 is TGTGCCACCAGCAGAGAAGGAGCGACAGGGGGAAAGCCCCAGCATTTT. This codes for CATSREGATGGKPQHF.

The CDR3 bases are TGCAGCGTTGGGGGACAGGGGCTGAACACCGGGGAGCTGTTTTTT. Its translation: CSVGGQGLNTGELFF. J is TRBJ2-2 and V is TRBV29-1; 10 bases are a match to TRBD1. CDR3 length: 15 residues. Germline loops: CDR1 SQVTM, CDR2 ANQGSEA. The J segment lost 1 base and the V segment lost 4 bases, leaving 3 bases of the junction unmatched.

As regards this clone: One junction end does not reproduce the germline sequence, and a read error may be involved. This chain joins TRBV7-9 and TRBJ1-1, with a possible D match to TRBD1 (6 bases). The germline V gene has CDR1 SEHNR and CDR2 FQNEAQ (reference sequence). This CDR3 has 15 residues. For the CDR3, the DNA is TGTGCCAGCAGCCTAGCTGGGGGACACCACACTGAAGCTTTCTTT. Amino acids: CASSLAGGHHTEAFF.

In this sample, this clone turned up a few times. V and J are TRBV14 and TRBJ2-3, with D perhaps matching TRBD2 (5 bases). V lost 0 bases and J lost 2, with 9 bases in between. Germline CDR1 SGHDN, CDR2 FVKESK. The CDR3 is 15 residues long. In DNA, the CDR3 is TGTGCCAGCAGCCAAGACCAGCGGCCCACAGATACGCAGTATTTT. Its translation: CASSQDQRPTDTQYF.

With regard to this clone: Other DNA sequences in the sample encode the same CDR3. V usage is TRBV7-2 and J usage is TRBJ2-3; TRBD1 is a possible D gene (5 bases). The germline V and J ends were trimmed by 1 base and 3 bases, with 11 bases remaining between them. The CDR3 totals 15 residues. The germline V gene encodes CDR1 SGHTA and CDR2 FQGNSA. Here the CDR3 reads CASSLGQGRTDTQYF. The CDR3 DNA reads TGTGCCAGCAGCTTAGGCCAGGGTCGGACAGATACGCAGTATTTT. Variable domain in full (rest from reference TRBV7-2 and TRBJ2-3): GAGVSQSPSNKVTEKGKDVELRCDPISGHTALYWYRQSLGQGLEFLIYFQGNSAPDKSGLPSDRFSAERTGGSVSTLTIQRTQQEDSAVYLCASSLGQGRTDTQYFGPGTRLTVL.

J is TRBJ2-5 and V is TRBV15, with TRBD1 matching over 8 bases. The CDR3 sequence is 15 residues long. Germline CDR1 LNHNV, CDR2 YYDKDF (reference sequence). J was trimmed by 1 base and V by 5 bases; bases with no gene match: 6. CDR3 nucleotides: TGTGCCACCAGCCGAGGACAGGGCATCCAAGAGACCCAGTACTTC. Protein: CATSRGQGIQETQYF.

This clone was counted only a few times. This chain uses TRBV5-4 with TRBJ1-6; 9 bases are a match to TRBD1. The CDR3 extends over 18 amino acids. Per germline, CDR1 SGHNT and CDR2 YYREEE (reference sequence). The J segment lost 9 bases and the V segment lost 4 bases, leaving 17 bases of the junction unmatched. The CDR3 nucleotides are TGTGCCAGCAGCCGGGGACAGGGAGGCCGTTGGACCTCTTCACCCCTCCACTTT. This translates into CASSRGQGGRWTSSPLHF. The whole variable domain, remainder taken from reference TRBV5-4 and TRBJ1-6, is ETGVTQSPTHLIKTRGQQVTLRCSSQSGHNTVSWYQQALGQGPQFIFQYYREEENGRGNFPPRFSGLQFPNYSSELNVNALELDDSALYLCASSRGQGGRWTSSPLHFGNGTRLTVT.

The V gene is TRBV5-1, the J gene TRBJ1-4; D is ambiguous. The V end was cut by 0 bases, the J end by 5 bases, with 8 bases between. This CDR3 region has 14 residues. Germline V gene sequence: CDR1 SGHRS, CDR2 YFSETQ. The CDR3 DNA follows: TGCGCCAGCAGCTTGGGACATCACAATGAAAAACTGTTTTTT. The encoded protein is CASSLGHHNEKLFF.

J is TRBJ2-3 and V is TRBV25-1; 7 bases line up with TRBD1. The germline V gene encodes CDR1 MGHDK and CDR2 SYGVNS. The CDR3 has 14 residues. J lost 1 base, V lost 5 bases, and 3 bases had no gene match. The DNA of the CDR3 is TGTGCCAGCAGTACAGGACAGGGCACAGATACGCAGTATTTT. It is translated as CASSTGQGTDTQYF.

V gene TRBV28 combines with J gene TRBJ2-3, with 8 bases that match TRBD2. Trimming took 3 bases from V and 2 from J; bases not matched to a gene: 1. The CDR3 consists of 14 residues. Per germline, CDR1 MDHEN and CDR2 SYDVKM. The DNA for the CDR3 is TGTGCCAGCAGTTTCGGGGGGGCCACAGATACGCAGTATTTT. Protein: CASSFGGATDTQYF.

This clone was counted between two and nine times. This chain uses TRBV27 with TRBJ2-5; D possibly corresponds to TRBD2 (6 bases). The tail of the sequence fits TRBJ2-7 better, so the J call may be wrong. This CDR3 has 14 residues. Looked up from germline, CDR1 is MNHEY and CDR2 is SMNVEV (reference sequence). The CDR3 sequence is CASSPRDSSYEQYF. The DNA for the CDR3 is TGTGCCAGCAGTCCGCGGGACTCATCCTACGAGCAGTACTTC.

The CDR3 reads CASSLRGTVQYF. CDR3 bases: TGTGCCAGCAGTTTAAGGGGTACGGTGCAGTACTTC. The V and J genes are TRBV28 and TRBJ2-7, with a tentative D call TRBD1 (5 bases). Per germline, CDR1 MDHEN and CDR2 SYDVKM. The CDR3 consists of 12 residues. The germline V and J ends were trimmed by 2 bases and 9 bases, with 11 bases remaining between them.

The J gene is TRBJ2-7, the V gene TRBV5-1, with TRBD1 identical over 7 bases. The junction had 3 bases not matched to a gene; V was cut back by 0 bases and J by 6 bases. From germline, CDR1 is SGHRS and CDR2 YFSETQ. This CDR3 region has 13 residues. For the CDR3, the DNA is TGCGCCAGCAGCTTGGGGGACAGTCGCGAGCAGTACTTC. Encoded protein: CASSLGDSREQYF.

This clone appeared a single time. The V gene is TRBV29-1, the J gene TRBJ1-1, with 7 bases lining up with TRBD1. Germline assignment: CDR1 SQVTM and CDR2 ANQGSEA. CDR3 size: 12 residues. With 7 bases clipped from V and 2 bases from J, the junction kept 4 bases outside the gene matches. CDR3 protein: CSARDSNTEAFF. As DNA, the CDR3 is TGCAGCGCCCGGGACAGTAACACTGAAGCTTTCTTT. The entire variable domain, with the rest obtained from reference TRBV29-1 and TRBJ1-1, is as follows: SAVISQKPSRDICQRGTSLTIQCQVDSQVTMMFWYRQQPGQSLTLIATANQGSEATYESGFVIDKFPISRPNLTFSTLTVSNMSPEDSSIYLCSARDSNTEAFFGQGTRLTVV.